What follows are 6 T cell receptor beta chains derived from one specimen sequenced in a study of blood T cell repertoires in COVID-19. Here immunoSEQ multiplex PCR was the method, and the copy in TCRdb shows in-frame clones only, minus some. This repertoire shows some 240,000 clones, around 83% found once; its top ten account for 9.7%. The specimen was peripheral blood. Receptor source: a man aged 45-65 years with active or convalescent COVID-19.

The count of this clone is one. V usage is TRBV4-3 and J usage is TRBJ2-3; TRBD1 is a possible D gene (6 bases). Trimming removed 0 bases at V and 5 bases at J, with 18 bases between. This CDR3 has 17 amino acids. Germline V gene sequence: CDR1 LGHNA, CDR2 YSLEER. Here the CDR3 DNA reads TGCGCCAGCAGCCAAGATATGTTTCAGGGGCGAGGAGATACGCAGTATTTT. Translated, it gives CASSQDMFQGRGDTQYF.

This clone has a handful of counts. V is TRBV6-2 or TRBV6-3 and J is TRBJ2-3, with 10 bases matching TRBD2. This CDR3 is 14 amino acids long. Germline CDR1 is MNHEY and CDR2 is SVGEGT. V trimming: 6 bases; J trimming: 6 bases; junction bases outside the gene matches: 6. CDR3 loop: CASSPTSGYDTQYF. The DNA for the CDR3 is TGTGCCAGCAGCCCGACTAGCGGGTATGATACGCAGTATTTT.

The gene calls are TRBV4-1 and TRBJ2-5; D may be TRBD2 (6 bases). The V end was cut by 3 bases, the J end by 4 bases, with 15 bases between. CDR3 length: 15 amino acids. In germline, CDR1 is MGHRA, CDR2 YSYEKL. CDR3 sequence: CASSHPGRAGETQYF. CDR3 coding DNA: TGCGCCAGCAGCCACCCCGGGAGAGCAGGAGAGACCCAGTACTTC.

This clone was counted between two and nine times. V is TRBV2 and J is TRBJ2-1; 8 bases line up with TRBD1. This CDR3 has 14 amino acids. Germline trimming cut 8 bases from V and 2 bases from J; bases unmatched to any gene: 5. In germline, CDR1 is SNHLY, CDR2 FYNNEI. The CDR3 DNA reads TGTGCCAGCGGACAGGGTTTTACCTACAATGAGCAGTTCTTC. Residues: CASGQGFTYNEQFF. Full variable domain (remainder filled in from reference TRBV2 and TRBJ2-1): EPEVTQTPSHQVTQMGQEVILRCVPISNHLYFYWYRQILGQKVEFLVSFYNNEISEKSEIFDDQFSVERPDGSNFTLKIRSTKLEDSAMYFCASGQGFTYNEQFFGPGTRLTVL.

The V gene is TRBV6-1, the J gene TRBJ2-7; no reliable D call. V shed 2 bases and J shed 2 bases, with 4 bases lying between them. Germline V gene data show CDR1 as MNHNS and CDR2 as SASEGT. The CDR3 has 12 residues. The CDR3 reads CASSERAYEQYV. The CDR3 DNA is TGTGCCAGCAGTGAACGGGCCTACGAGCAGTACGTC.

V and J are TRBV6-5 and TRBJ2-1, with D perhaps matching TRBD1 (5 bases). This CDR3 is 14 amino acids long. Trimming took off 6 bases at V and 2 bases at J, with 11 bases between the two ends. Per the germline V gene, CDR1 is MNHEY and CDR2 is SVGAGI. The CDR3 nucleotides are TGTGCCAGCAGCCCCTCGACAGCCTACAATGAGCAGTTCTTC. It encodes CASSPSTAYNEQFF.